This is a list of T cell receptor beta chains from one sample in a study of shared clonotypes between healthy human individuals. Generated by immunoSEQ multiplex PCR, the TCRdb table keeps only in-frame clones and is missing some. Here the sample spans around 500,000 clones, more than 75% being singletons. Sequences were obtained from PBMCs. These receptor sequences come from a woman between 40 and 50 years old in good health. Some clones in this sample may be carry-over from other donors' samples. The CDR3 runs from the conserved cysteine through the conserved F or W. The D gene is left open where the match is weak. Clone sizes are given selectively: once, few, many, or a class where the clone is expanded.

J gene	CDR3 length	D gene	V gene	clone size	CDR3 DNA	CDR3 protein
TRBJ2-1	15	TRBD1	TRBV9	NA	TGTGCCAGCAGCGCCGGGACAGGGGGGGCCCATGAGCAGTTCTTC	CASSAGTGGAHEQFF
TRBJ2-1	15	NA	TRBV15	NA	TGTGCCACCAGCAGAGAGGAGAGTAGGCATAATGAGCAGTTCTTC	CATSREESRHNEQFF
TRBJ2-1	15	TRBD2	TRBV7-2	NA	TGTGCCAGCAGCGCCGGGACTAGCGGGTACGGGGAGCAGTTCTTC	CASSAGTSGYGEQFF
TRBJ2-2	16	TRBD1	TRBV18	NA	TGTGCCAGCTCACCACGGGGACAGGGGTTCACCGGGGAGCTGTTTTTT	CASSPRGQGFTGELFF
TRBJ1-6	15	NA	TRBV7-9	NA	TGTGCCAGCAGCTTAGGCTCGGGGGCCAATTCACCCCTCCACTTT	CASSLGSGANSPLHF
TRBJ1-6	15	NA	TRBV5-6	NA	TGTGCCAGCAGCTTCCAGGGACTGGGTAATTCACCCCTCCACTTT	CASSFQGLGNSPLHF
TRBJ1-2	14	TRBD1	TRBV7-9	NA	TGTGCCAGCAGCTTTGGGACAGGGGGCGAGGGCTACACCTTC	CASSFGTGGEGYTF
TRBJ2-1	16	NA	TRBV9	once	TGTGCCAGCAGCGTAGAGGGGGTAAGCTCCTACAATGAGCAGTTCTTC	CASSVEGVSSYNEQFF
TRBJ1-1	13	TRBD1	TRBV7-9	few	TGTGCCAGCAGCTTCACAGGGGGCACTGAAGCTTTCTTT	CASSFTGGTEAFF
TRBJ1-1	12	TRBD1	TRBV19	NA	TGTGCCAGTGGCGGGACAGGAACTGAAGCTTTCTTT	CASGGTGTEAFF
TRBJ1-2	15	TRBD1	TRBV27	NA	TGTGCCAGCAGTCCGGGACAGGGGATAAACTATGGCTACACCTTC	CASSPGQGINYGYTF
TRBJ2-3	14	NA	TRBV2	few	TGTGCCAGCGGCTCGACTAGTTTTGCAGATACGCAGTATTTT	CASGSTSFADTQYF
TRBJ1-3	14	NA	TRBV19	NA	TGTGCCAGTATCGCGAGAGGGGCGGTAAACACCATATATTTT	CASIARGAVNTIYF
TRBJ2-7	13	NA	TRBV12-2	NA	TGTGCAAGTCGCCCCCACATCTCCTACGAGCAGTACTTC	CASRPHISYEQYF
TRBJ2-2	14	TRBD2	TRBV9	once	TGTGCCAGCAGCGTAGCGGGGGGGACCGGGGAGCTGTTTTTT	CASSVAGGTGELFF
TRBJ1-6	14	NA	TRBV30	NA	TGTGCCTGGAGTGTGGGCCAGTGGGGTTCACCCCTCCACTTT	CAWSVGQWGSPLHF
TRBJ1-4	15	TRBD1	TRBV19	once	TGTGCCAGTTCCCTCCGACAGGGGACTAATGAAAAACTGTTTTTT	CASSLRQGTNEKLFF
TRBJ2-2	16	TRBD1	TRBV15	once	TGTGCCACCAGCAGAGAACAGGGGGCAGGCACCGGGGAGCTGTTTTTT	CATSREQGAGTGELFF
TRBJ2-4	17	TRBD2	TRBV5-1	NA	TGCGCCAGCAGCTTGGTGGCTTCCGCGGGAGGGGAAAACATTCAGTACTTC	CASSLVASAGGENIQYF
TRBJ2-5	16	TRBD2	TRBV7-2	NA	TGTGCCAGCAGCTGGGGACTAGCGGGAGGTGTGGAGACCCAGTACTTC	CASSWGLAGGVETQYF
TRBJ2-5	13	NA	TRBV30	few	TGTGCCCGCCGTTCGGACACCCAAGAGACCCAGTACTTC	CARRSDTQETQYF
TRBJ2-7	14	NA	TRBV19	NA	TGTGCCAGTAGGATCCCCCTAGGTGGCTACGAGCAGTACTTC	CASRIPLGGYEQYF
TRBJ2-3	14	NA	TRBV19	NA	TGTGCCAGTAGCCAGACTAGTATTGGGGATACGCAGTATTTT	CASSQTSIGDTQYF
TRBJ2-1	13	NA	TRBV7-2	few	TGTGCCAGCAGCTCCAACCCAATGGGCGGGCAGTTCTTC	CASSSNPMGGQFF
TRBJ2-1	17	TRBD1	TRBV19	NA	TGTGCCAGTAGTATGATATCGAGGACAGGGTCACCCAATGAGCAGTTCTTC	CASSMISRTGSPNEQFF
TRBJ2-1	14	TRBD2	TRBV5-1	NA	TGCGCCAGCAGTTCTAGCGGTACCTACAATGAGCAGTTCTTC	CASSSSGTYNEQFF
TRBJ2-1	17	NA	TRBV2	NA	TGTGCCAGCATCGGGGCCTTGGGCGGGGTATCCTACAATGAGCAGTTCTTC	CASIGALGGVSYNEQFF
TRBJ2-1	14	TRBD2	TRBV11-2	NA	TGTGCCAGCAGCCCCTCGGGACTAGCTTCGAAGCAGTTCTTC	CASSPSGLASKQFF
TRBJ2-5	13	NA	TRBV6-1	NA	TGTGCCGGCGCTAAAAAACGGTCCGAGACCCAGTACTTC	CAGAKKRSETQYF
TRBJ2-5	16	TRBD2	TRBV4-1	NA	TGCGCCAGCAGCCAAACGGGACTAGCGGGAGTTCGAGAGCAGTACTTC	CASSQTGLAGVREQYF
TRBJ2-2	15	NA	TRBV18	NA	TGTGCCAGCTCACCACCGTCAGGCGGGTCCGGGGAGCTGTTTTTT	CASSPPSGGSGELFF
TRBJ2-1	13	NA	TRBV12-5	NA	TGTGCTAGTGGTTTGCTGGAAGGGTCTGAGCAGTTCTTC	CASGLLEGSEQFF
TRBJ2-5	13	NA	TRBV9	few	TGTGCCAGCAGCGTTCAGAACCAAGAGACCCAGTACTTC	CASSVQNQETQYF
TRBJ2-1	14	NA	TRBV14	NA	TGTGCCAGCAGCCAACAGGCAGGGAACAATGAGCAGTTCTTC	CASSQQAGNNEQFF
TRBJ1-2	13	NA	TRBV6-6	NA	TGTGCCAGCAGTTACCGGGACTCCTATGGCTACACCTTC	CASSYRDSYGYTF
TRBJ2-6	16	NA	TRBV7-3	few	TGTGCCAGCAGCTCCCGACCCGGCTCTGGGGCCAACGTCCTGACTTTC	CASSSRPGSGANVLTF
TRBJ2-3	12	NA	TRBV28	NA	TGTGCCAGCAGTTTCCAGGAGGATACGCAGTATTTT	CASSFQEDTQYF
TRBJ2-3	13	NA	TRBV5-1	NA	TGCGCCAGCCGGCGGGCCTCCACAGATACGCAGTATTTT	CASRRASTDTQYF
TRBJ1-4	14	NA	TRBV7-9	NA	TGTGCCAGCAGTCTAGGACTGATTAATGAAGAACTGTTTTTT	CASSLGLINEELFF
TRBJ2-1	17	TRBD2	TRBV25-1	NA	TGTGCCAGCAGTGAAGAGCGGGCGAGGGAGGGGTACAATGAGCAGTTCTTC	CASSEERAREGYNEQFF
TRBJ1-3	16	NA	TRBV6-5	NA	TGTGCCAGCAGTTACGCCCGCGAGAGCTCTGGAAACACCATATATTTT	CASSYARESSGNTIYF
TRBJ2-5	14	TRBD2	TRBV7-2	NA	TGTGCCAGCAGCTTCGGGGGGACCCAAGAGACCCAGTACTTC	CASSFGGTQETQYF
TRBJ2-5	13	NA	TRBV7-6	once	TGTGCCAGCCGAACGTACGGCATAGAGACCCAGTACTTC	CASRTYGIETQYF
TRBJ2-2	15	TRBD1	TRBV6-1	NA	TGTGCCAGCAGTGCGTCGACAGGGGTCACCGGGGAGCTGTTTTTT	CASSASTGVTGELFF
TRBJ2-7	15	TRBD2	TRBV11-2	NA	TGTGCCAGCAGCTCAGCAAGGACTAGTCCCTACGAGCAGTACTTC	CASSSARTSPYEQYF